This T cell receptor (beta chain) was sequenced during a study of immune evolution from preneoplasia to lung adenocarcinoma. Details on this clone: Its specificity is not known.

The V end was cut by 6 bases, the J end by 5 bases, with 16 bases between. The CDR3 has 15 amino acids. Germline V gene lookup returns CDR1 SNHLY and CDR2 FYNNEI. Findings of the study overall: From normal lung to invasive adenocarcinoma, top clone frequencies appeared to decrease. Later-stage lesions seemingly showed higher T cell density and diversity than normal lung.

Produced via immunoSEQ multiplex PCR; TCRdb's table is partial and in-frame only. The sample lists under 5,000 clones, 80% to 90% occurring once. Patient tissue came from resections in Japan or China, 2014–2017. H&E slides confirmed each diagnosis, reviewed by two pathologists independently. Sequencing used FFPE adjacent normal lung tissue. The clonotype originates from a person aged 65 to 85 with lung adenocarcinoma. V is TRBV2 and J is TRBJ1-4; TRBD1 is a possible D gene (5 bases). The CDR3, as DNA: TGTGCCAGCAGAGAGCCAGGGTTCCTCAATGAAAAACTGTTTTTT. This gives the protein CASREPGFLNEKLFF.